The T cell receptor beta chain under discussion was sequenced for a study of T cells after yellow fever vaccination. Findings of the study overall: Boosting was followed by the reappearance of most primary-vaccination clones (96% CD4, around 91% CD8). Few clonotypes appeared in both CD4 and CD8 compartments. FACS-sorted repertoires could contain abundant clonotypes contaminating from the bulk population.

Worth noting for this clonotype: A much larger clone is a single base away; this may be a read error.

UMIs were added to TCR cDNA along with a universal primer site when it was made by 5'RACE template switching. A single record per CDR3 protein comes from TCRdb applying MiXCR to the 5' RACE reads. The table includes under 50,000 distinct CDR3 sequences, approximately 6.3% detected once. The sequencing here drew on PBMCs, either bulk or a sorted T-cell subset (CD4+, CD8+, memory, or dextramer-sorted; not recorded which), taken 45 days after the yellow fever booster vaccination. This TCR was sampled from a man younger than 45 who received the YFV17D yellow fever vaccine.

The CDR3 here is CASSLKPQGGAYKSPLHF. Here the CDR3 DNA reads TGTGCCAGCAGCTTAAAGCCTCAGGGGGGGGCATATAAATCACCCCTCCACTTT. The rearrangement joins TRBV7-6 to TRBJ1-6, with TRBD1 matching over 7 bases. Germline V gives CDR1 SGHVS, CDR2 FNYEAQ. The CDR3 spans 18 residues.